This TCR beta chain was found in a study of T-cell memory formation after mild COVID-19. This clonotype was seen a few times. Antigen specificity is unknown. The germline V and J ends were trimmed by 0 bases and 2 bases, with 1 base remaining between them. Germline CDR1 and CDR2: MGHDK and SYGVNS. The CDR3 consists of 13 residues. One entry per CDR3 protein, called by TCRdb with MiXCR from the 5' RACE reads. The table has roughly 450,000 distinct CDR3 sequences, about 18% seen once; the top ten hold roughly 12%. Study conclusions and caveats: The study found balanced CD4/CD8 in clones contracting day 15 to 85 and a CD4+ lean in later expanders.

Sequencing was carried out using PBMCs or a T cell subset sorted from them (not recorded which). The clonotype was recovered from an adult woman who had mild COVID-19 (a few samples of this study predate the infection). Cell type and time point are not known. The V call is TRBV25-1, the J call TRBJ2-2; D uncertain. This chain's CDR3 is CASSEYNTGELFF. CDR3 nucleotide sequence: TGTGCCAGCAGTGAATACAACACCGGGGAGCTGTTTTTT.